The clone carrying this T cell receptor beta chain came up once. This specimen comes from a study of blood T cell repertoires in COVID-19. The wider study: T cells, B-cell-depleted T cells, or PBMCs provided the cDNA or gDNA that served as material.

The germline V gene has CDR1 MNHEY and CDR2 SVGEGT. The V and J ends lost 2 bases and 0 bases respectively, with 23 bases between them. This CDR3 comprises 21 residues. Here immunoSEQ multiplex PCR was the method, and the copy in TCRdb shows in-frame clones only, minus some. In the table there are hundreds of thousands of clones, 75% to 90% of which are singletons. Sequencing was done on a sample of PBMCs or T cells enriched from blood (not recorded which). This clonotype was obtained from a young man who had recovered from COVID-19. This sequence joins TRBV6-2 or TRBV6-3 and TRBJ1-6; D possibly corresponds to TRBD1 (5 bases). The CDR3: CASSYDARQPHRGSYNSPLHF. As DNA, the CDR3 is TGTGCCAGCAGTTACGACGCGAGACAGCCGCATAGAGGCTCCTATAATTCACCCCTCCACTTT.